These 27 T cell receptor beta chains were all obtained from the same sample, sequenced in a study of cytomegalovirus exposure and HLA in healthy donors. PCR was performed using 60 Vbeta and 13 Jbeta primers. Sequenced by immunoSEQ multiplex PCR; TCRdb stores in-frame clones only, minus some. The sample has 90,000 to 120,000 clones, under 80% seen once. Sequencing input: PBMCs. Source of these receptors: a woman aged 35 to 49 in good health and CMV-seropositive.

The V and J genes are TRBV4-1 and TRBJ2-3; D possibly corresponds to TRBD2 (6 bases). The CDR3 consists of 15 residues. Trimming removed 5 bases from V and 3 bases from J, with 15 bases in between. Germline V gene sequence: CDR1 MGHRA, CDR2 YSYEKL. Here the CDR3 reads CASSSGLPGTDTQYF. The CDR3, as DNA: TGCGCCAGCAGCTCGGGACTTCCAGGAACAGATACGCAGTATTTT.

The chain links TRBV4-1 to TRBJ1-2; D is unclear. CDR1 is MGHRA, CDR2 YSYEKL, per germline. V dropped 5 bases and J dropped 1 base, with 14 bases sitting between them. The CDR3 contains 15 residues. The DNA of the CDR3 is TGCGCCAGCAGCTATCTGAATACTGGTAACTATGGCTACACCTTC. Residues: CASSYLNTGNYGYTF.

V usage is TRBV19 and J usage is TRBJ2-4; no clear D. There are 14 residues in the CDR3. CDR1 LNHDA and CDR2 SQIVND come from the germline V gene (reference sequence). Trimming cost V 1 base and J 2 bases, with 6 bases left between them. CDR3 in amino acids: CASSIVSSKNIQYF. The DNA of the CDR3 is TGTGCCAGTAGTATAGTTTCTTCCAAAAACATTCAGTACTTC.

This clone has only a few counts. The chain carries TRBV4-1 and TRBJ1-2; unclear D gene. Trimming pared 4 bases from V and 3 bases from J, leaving 15 bases between. CDR1 MGHRA and CDR2 YSYEKL come from the germline V gene. The CDR3 runs to 15 residues. CDR3 sequence: CASSPGLMGDYGYTF. The CDR3 coding sequence is TGCGCCAGCAGCCCGGGATTGATGGGAGACTATGGCTACACCTTC.

This chain uses TRBV10-1 with TRBJ2-2, with TRBD2 as a possible D gene (6 bases). V was shortened by 2 bases and J by 5 bases, with 15 bases between the two germline ends. CDR1 and CDR2 (germline): WNHNN, SYGVQD (reference sequence). The CDR3 is made up of 16 amino acids. As DNA, the CDR3 is TGCGCCAGCAGTGAGGGGGCGCGCGGGGTTACCGGGGAGCTGTTTTTT. Its translation: CASSEGARGVTGELFF.

This clone was observed a handful of times. The chain recombines TRBV6-5 with TRBJ2-7; D is perhaps TRBD1 (6 bases). Germline loops: CDR1 MNHEY, CDR2 SVGAGI. V lost 0 bases and J lost 2, with 11 bases in between. The CDR3 runs to 15 residues. The CDR3 bases are TGTGCCAGCAGTTACTCGGGGACACCGACCTACGAGCAGTACTTC. This sequence encodes CASSYSGTPTYEQYF.

This clone has just a few counts. This chain uses TRBV18 with TRBJ1-3, with a possible D match to TRBD1 (5 bases). The CDR3 consists of 15 residues. Per the germline V gene, CDR1 is KGHSH and CDR2 is LQKENI. Trimming left V 3 bases short and J 0 bases short, with 9 bases between. In DNA, the CDR3 is TGTGCCAGCTCACCCGACGACAGCTCTGGAAACACCATATATTTT. Protein sequence: CASSPDDSSGNTIYF.

This chain connects TRBV2 to TRBJ1-1, with 10 bases identical to TRBD1. Germline V CDR1 and CDR2: SNHLY, FYNNEI. The V and J ends lost 7 bases and 0 bases, in that order; junction bases with no gene match: 11. This CDR3 is built from 17 residues. The CDR3 bases are TGTGCCAGCACCGGGGGTTGGACAGGGGGGATGAACACTGAAGCTTTCTTT. Its translation is CASTGGWTGGMNTEAFF.

The genes are TRBV7-6 and TRBJ1-5; D is unresolved. The length of the CDR3 is 13 residues. CDR1 is SGHVS, CDR2 FNYEAQ, per germline. With 1 base removed from V and 7 bases from J, the gap between germline ends came to 8 bases. The CDR3 protein is CASSLGLEQPQHF. The CDR3, as DNA: TGTGCCAGCAGCTTAGGACTGGAACAGCCCCAGCATTTT.

The chain combines TRBV7-2 with TRBJ2-5; 13 bases are a match to TRBD2. Per the germline V gene, CDR1 is SGHTA and CDR2 is FQGNSA. The ends lost 5 bases at V and 8 bases at J; junction bases unmatched: 8. This CDR3 spans 15 amino acids. The CDR3 reads CASSRYTSGGATQYF. In DNA form, the CDR3 reads TGTGCCAGCAGCCGGTACACTAGCGGGGGGGCAACCCAGTACTTC.

The V and J genes are TRBV4-1 and TRBJ1-3; D gene unclear. Germline V gives CDR1 MGHRA, CDR2 YSYEKL. The V and J ends lost 0 bases and 8 bases respectively, with 8 bases between them. CDR3 size: 13 residues. The CDR3 spells CASSQDAPDTIYF. CDR3 sequence (DNA): TGCGCCAGCAGCCAAGATGCGCCGGACACCATATATTTT.

The gene calls are TRBV4-2 and TRBJ1-3; D ambiguous. Trimming pared 3 bases from V and 0 bases from J, leaving 12 bases between. Germline CDR1 reads LGHNA; CDR2 reads YNFKEQ. The CDR3 consists of 16 residues. The CDR3 bases are TGTGCCAGCAGCCAGGTACAGCGGGACTCTGGAAACACCATATATTTT. Protein product: CASSQVQRDSGNTIYF.

V usage is TRBV20-1 and J usage is TRBJ2-7; no reliable D call. The CDR3 is 11 residues long. The germline CDR1 and CDR2 sequences are DFQATT and SNEGSKA (reference sequence). The CDR3: CSYKSSYEQYF. The DNA for the CDR3 is TGCAGCTATAAGAGCTCCTACGAGCAGTACTTC.

The chain couples TRBV5-1 to TRBJ1-1, with 7 bases aligning to TRBD1. The CDR3 covers 16 residues. Trimming cost V 3 bases and J 0 bases; bases outside gene matches: 8. CDR1 is SGHRS, CDR2 YFSETQ, per germline. CDR3 DNA: TGCGCCAGCAGCTGGGGGACAGACCATATGAACACTGAAGCTTTCTTT. This sequence encodes CASSWGTDHMNTEAFF.

CDR3 in amino acids: CASSLPGSQETQYF. The CDR3 nucleotides read TGCGCCAGCAGCTTGCCAGGGTCACAAGAGACCCAGTACTTC. The J gene is TRBJ2-5, the V gene TRBV5-1; a possible D gene is TRBD1 (5 bases). Germline values: CDR1 SGHRS, CDR2 YFSETQ. V was cut by 1 base and J by 2 bases, with 9 bases left in between. CDR3 size: 14 residues.

J is TRBJ1-2 and V is TRBV27; a possible D gene is TRBD1 (6 bases). V gave up 5 bases and J gave up 8 bases, with 15 bases separating them. Germline assignment: CDR1 MNHEY and CDR2 SMNVEV (reference sequence). This CDR3 contains 13 residues. For the CDR3, the DNA is TGTGCCAGCAGTCTCCATACAGGGTCCGGCTACACCTTC. It translates to CASSLHTGSGYTF.

This rearrangement joins TRBV4-3 to TRBJ2-1; D is perhaps TRBD1 (6 bases). CDR1 and CDR2 from the germline V gene are LGHNA and YSLEER. The CDR3 has 12 residues. The germline V and J ends were trimmed by 0 bases and 13 bases, with 10 bases remaining between them. The chain's CDR3 is CASSQESGQQFF. DNA of the CDR3: TGCGCCAGCAGCCAAGAGTCGGGACAACAGTTCTTC.

The genes are TRBV7-9 and TRBJ1-1, with 8 bases that match TRBD1. Germline V gene lookup returns CDR1 SEHNR and CDR2 FQNEAQ (reference sequence). The CDR3 is 14 amino acids. Trimming cost V 5 bases and J 4 bases; bases outside gene matches: 6. CDR3: CASSAQGAATEAFF. The DNA of the CDR3 is TGTGCCAGCAGCGCCCAGGGGGCGGCCACTGAAGCTTTCTTT.

The chain joins TRBV6-5 to TRBJ2-5; the match to TRBD2 covers 9 bases. TRBJ2-7 explains the end of the DNA better; the J call may be wrong. Germline CDR1 and CDR2: MNHEY and SVGAGI. The CDR3 loop spans 15 amino acids. CDR3 nucleotides: TGTGCCAGCAGTTACCAGGTTAGCGGGGGCTACGAGCAGTACTTC. Protein: CASSYQVSGGYEQYF.

The genes are TRBV6-5 and TRBJ2-6; perhaps TRBD2 as D (5 bases). The CDR3 contains 16 residues. V was pared by 0 bases and J by 1 base, with 7 bases between. Germline CDR1 reads MNHEY; CDR2 reads SVGAGI. CDR3 bases: TGTGCCAGCAGTTACTCACTAGGGTCTGGGGCCAACGTCCTGACTTTC. As protein: CASSYSLGSGANVLTF.

The chain employs TRBV18 and TRBJ1-3; tentative D call: TRBD1 (5 bases). The CDR3 contains 13 residues. Trimming shortened V by 6 bases and J by 4 bases, and 10 bases separated the two germline ends. Per germline, CDR1 KGHSH and CDR2 LQKENI. The CDR3 is CASSLRTGNTIYF. DNA of the CDR3: TGTGCCAGCTCCCTTCGGACAGGAAACACCATATATTTT.

V gene TRBV4-3 combines with J gene TRBJ1-4, with TRBD1 matching 8 bases. CDR1 and CDR2 from the germline V gene are LGHNA and YSLEER. With V trimmed by 3 bases and J by 8 bases, 11 bases remained unmatched. This CDR3 has 16 amino acids. The CDR3 DNA follows: TGCGCCAGCAGCCACGGGCCGACAGGGGTGATCGAAAAACTGTTTTTT. This gives the protein CASSHGPTGVIEKLFF.

This chain joins TRBV6-5 and TRBJ1-2; D is unclear. Germline CDR1 reads MNHEY; CDR2 reads SVGAGI. The CDR3 is 11 residues long. Between the trimmed V and J ends, which lost 7 bases and 3 bases, there was a span of 6 bases. The CDR3 coding sequence is TGTGCCAGCAACAGCCACTATGGCTACACCTTC. Protein sequence: CASNSHYGYTF.

The chain combines TRBV5-4 with TRBJ1-3; D uncertain. The CDR3 runs 14 residues. Germline V lookup: CDR1 SGHNT, CDR2 YYREEE (reference sequence). Trimming took off 4 bases at V and 4 bases at J, with 12 bases between the two ends. The CDR3 loop reads CASSPGRGGNTIYF. CDR3 DNA: TGTGCCAGCAGCCCCGGCCGGGGAGGAAACACCATATATTTT.

CDR3 loop: CASTGETYEQYF. The CDR3 nucleotides read TGTGCCAGCACAGGGGAGACCTACGAGCAGTACTTC. The J gene is TRBJ2-7, the V gene TRBV6-5; tentatively, D is TRBD1 (6 bases). V dropped 7 bases and J dropped 2 bases, with 9 bases sitting between them. CDR1 MNHEY and CDR2 SVGAGI come from the germline V gene. The CDR3 spans 12 residues.

The V and J genes are TRBV29-1 and TRBJ1-4; D unclear. The CDR3 covers 13 residues. The V end lost 1 base, the J end lost 7 bases, and 10 bases lay between the germline ends. Germline CDR1 is SQVTM and CDR2 is ANQGSEA. The CDR3 DNA reads TGCAGCGTTGAAGGTACCGGCGGTGAAAAACTGTTTTTT. It encodes CSVEGTGGEKLFF.

V is TRBV5-1 and J is TRBJ2-1; tentative D call: TRBD2 (5 bases). CDR3 length: 15 amino acids. Germline V CDR1 and CDR2: SGHRS, YFSETQ. V gave up 4 bases and J gave up 6 bases, with 17 bases separating them. CDR3 sequence (DNA): TGCGCCAGCAGCCCCCCCACCCGCGGGCCCAATGAGCAGTTCTTC. Encoded protein: CASSPPTRGPNEQFF.